This record looks at one T cell receptor (beta chain) sequence and its context. No antigen is known for it. V shed 1 base and J 6 bases; nucleotides not matched to a gene: 10. There are 17 residues in the CDR3. Germline values: CDR1 MNHNS, CDR2 SASEGT. The sample belongs to a study of cytomegalovirus exposure and HLA in healthy donors. The PCR employed 60 Vbeta primers together with 13 Jbeta primers. The protocol was immunoSEQ multiplex PCR, while the TCRdb copy is restricted to in-frame clones and leaves out a portion. The table has around 150,000 clones, roughly 80% seen once; the top ten hold around 10%. Study findings and constraints: As a later analysis showed, a missense DCLRE1C variant was linked to trimming of TCR beta V- and J-genes. The HLA-A and HLA-B alleles of most subjects were reportedly predicted accurately from TCR beta sequences. Across donors, presence/absence analyses took sequencing depth to be roughly uniform.

The V call is TRBV6-1, the J call TRBJ1-5, with 9 bases identical to TRBD1. The receptor's source is a man aged 18 to 35 in good health and CMV-seropositive. Sequenced material: PBMCs. The CDR3: CASSEGDRDFRAQPQHF. The CDR3 nucleotides are TGTGCCAGCAGTGAAGGGGACAGGGACTTTCGGGCTCAGCCCCAGCATTTT.